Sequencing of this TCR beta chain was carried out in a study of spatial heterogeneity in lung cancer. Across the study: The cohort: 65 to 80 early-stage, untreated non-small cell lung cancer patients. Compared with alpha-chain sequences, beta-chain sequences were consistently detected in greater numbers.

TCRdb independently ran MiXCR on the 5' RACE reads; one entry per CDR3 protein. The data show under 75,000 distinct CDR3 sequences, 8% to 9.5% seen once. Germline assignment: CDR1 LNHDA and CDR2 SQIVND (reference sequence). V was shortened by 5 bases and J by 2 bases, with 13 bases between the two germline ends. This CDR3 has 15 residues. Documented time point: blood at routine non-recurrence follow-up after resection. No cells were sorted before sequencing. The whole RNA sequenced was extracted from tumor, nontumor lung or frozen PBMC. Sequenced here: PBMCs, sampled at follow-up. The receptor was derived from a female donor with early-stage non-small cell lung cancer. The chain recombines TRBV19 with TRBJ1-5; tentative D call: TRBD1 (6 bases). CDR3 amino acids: CASSPRQDGNQPQHF. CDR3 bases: TGTGCCAGTAGTCCACGACAGGACGGCAATCAGCCCCAGCATTTT.